This T cell receptor beta chain was identified during a study of Graves' ophthalmopathy and Graves' hyperthyroidism (dated by TCRdb to 2016 to 2019). As for the study more broadly: Peripheral blood was collected before any treatment was given, at the time of initial diagnosis. In total, 135 blood samples were TCR-sequenced: 43 ophthalmopathy, under 80 hyperthyroidism and some 17 hyperthyroidism-to-ophthalmopathy patients. In roughly six hyperthyroidism patients, the T-cell repertoires found in thyroid tissue were compared with those found in blood. A discovery set of more than 90 patients (around 45 ophthalmopathy, about 55 stable hyperthyroidism) was enrolled to explore V-J signatures distinguishing ophthalmopathy from hyperthyroidism. An independent validation cohort comprised under 20 hyperthyroidism patients and over 15 patients who later progressed from hyperthyroidism to ophthalmopathy. Following sample collection, hyperthyroidism patients were given methimazole at a starting dose of 30 mg daily, and ophthalmopathy patients were given high-dose intravenous methylprednisolone. To tell Graves' ophthalmopathy apart from Graves' hyperthyroidism, and to predict which patients would progress to ophthalmopathy, the study relied on TCR beta repertoire signatures.

This clonotype was seen only a few times. Its antigen specificity is not known. The junction and the germline gene differ at one end; a read error may be behind it. Stable hyperthyroidism was defined as no progression to ophthalmopathy within 18 months of follow-up. Hyperthyroidism patients were newly diagnosed, were aged 18 to 65 years, and had a disease duration under 2 months. Patients with other autoimmune diseases, uncontrolled infections, pregnancy or lactation were excluded from the study. Clinical symptoms, serum thyroxine, TRAb, thyroid ultrasound and orbital computed tomography were used for diagnosis. Ficoll-Paque density gradient centrifugation was used to isolate PBMCs from 8 to 10 ml of fresh peripheral blood. Trizol reagent was used to extract the total RNA, and its quality was then checked on an Agilent 2100 Bioanalyzer. Reading from cysteine to phenylalanine, the CDR3 counts 15 amino acids. Only the CDR3 region is kept as DNA, spanning 45 bases read in frame from base 1. The germline V gene yields SNHLY for CDR1 and FYNNEI for CDR2.

On the study overall, not on this receptor specifically: In validation, the model predicted ophthalmopathy progression with less than 71% sensitivity and roughly 78% specificity; roughly 12 predicted patients were CT-confirmed with GO in a median of 6.5 months. Most expanded thyroid clonotypes with a frequency above 0.001 also appeared in blood, which suggests that blood repertoires may reflect the immune response in the thyroid. Ophthalmopathy was separated from stable hyperthyroidism by the 13-signature model with about 85% sensitivity and about 81% specificity in cross-validation and with 80%/75% in the test set. Sample size was not statistically predetermined, and group allocation was not concealed from the investigators.

For repertoire sequencing, the TCR beta CDR3 regions were amplified from RNA transcripts. HTBI primers and the Qiagen OneStep RT-PCR kit were used in a first-round RT-PCR, which was followed by a second-round multiplex PCR, size selection and purification. Sequencing of the libraries was carried out on an Illumina HiSeq2000 in paired-end mode with 100 bp reads. As for the original processing: Reads were processed with SOAPnuke, discarding reads with adapters, uncalled bases, mean Phred below 15, or no exact constant-primer or identifier match. COPE v1.2.5 was used to merge the high-quality paired reads. Clonotypes were defined as unique nucleotide sequences and were aligned to IMGT TRB V, D and J references using MiTCR v1.1. The analysis was limited to V-J combinations with a frequency above 0.0001, which together covered 99.2% of the repertoires. For each V-J combination, a TCR clonal expansion and chaos score was defined as F50 clonal expansion divided by the chaos observed in the TCRdist matrix. Welch's t-statistics and random forest were used to reduce features to about a dozen V-J combinations, which were fed into a naive Bayes classifier. The Morisita-Horn index was used to measure how similar the thyroid and blood repertoires were. The public reads were quality trimmed at Q25 with fastp and then assembled into clones with MiXCR by TCRdb, keeping productive beta chains. Identical CDR3 protein sequences are pooled into one entry, listed with their most common genes and DNA. The V and J calls were determined by TCRdb, not by the authors. The sample profile shows about 390,000 distinct CDR3 sequences; 17% of them were found once. Of the sample, approximately 2.4% falls within the top ten clones.

The sequence derives from an adult woman with stable Graves' hyperthyroidism. Sequenced material: peripheral blood. The sequence is built from TRBV2 and TRBJ2-1; the junction holds 8 bases that match TRBD2. The DNA is TGTACCAGCAGTGAAGCGCGGGGGGACTACAATGAGCAGTTCTTC. Translated, this gives CTSSEARGDYNEQFF.